The 13 T cell receptor beta chains below all came from one sample that was sequenced in a study of blood T cell repertoires in COVID-19. Using immunoSEQ multiplex PCR, the repertoire was profiled, and TCRdb retains in-frame clones only, with some absent. The sample lists roughly 29,000 clones; 80% to 90% were seen once. The sample was peripheral blood. The receptors here all came from a woman older than 75 with COVID-19, enrolled during active disease.

The chain employs TRBV27 and TRBJ2-7; tentative D call: TRBD1 (6 bases). Trimming took off 5 bases at V and 2 bases at J, with 7 bases between the two ends. This CDR3 contains 12 residues. Germline V gene lookup returns CDR1 MNHEY and CDR2 SMNVEV (reference sequence). CDR3 sequence: CASSHRAYEQYF. CDR3 nucleotides: TGTGCCAGCAGTCACAGGGCCTACGAGCAGTACTTC.

V is TRBV5-1 and J is TRBJ1-5; 7 bases are shared with TRBD1. Germline CDR1 SGHRS, CDR2 YFSETQ. The ends lost 0 bases at V and 4 bases at J; junction bases unmatched: 4. CDR3 length: 15 amino acids. In DNA, the CDR3 is TGCGCCAGCAGCTTGGGGGGACAGATGAATCAGCCCCAGCATTTT. Translating gives CASSLGGQMNQPQHF.

V and J are TRBV2 and TRBJ1-3; no clear D. The CDR3 runs to 14 residues. The V gene's germline CDR1 is SNHLY and CDR2 FYNNEI. The germline V and J ends were trimmed by 8 bases and 1 base, with 12 bases remaining between them. The CDR3 region has the DNA TGTGCCAGCTGCCGCGGCGAATCTGGAAACACCATATATTTT. Encoded protein: CASCRGESGNTIYF.

This clone was counted a single time. The rearrangement uses TRBV24-1 and TRBJ2-3; D unclear. With 9 bases removed from V and 1 base from J, the gap between germline ends came to 10 bases. The CDR3 totals 13 residues. CDR1 is KGHDR, CDR2 SFDVKD, per germline. The DNA of the CDR3 is TGTGCCACCGGTTCCCAGGGCACAGATACGCAGTATTTT. Protein product: CATGSQGTDTQYF.

The CDR3 sequence is CASSRGGTSGYTF. The CDR3 nucleotides are TGTGCCAGCAGCCGGGGCGGGACTAGTGGCTACACCTTC. V is TRBV5-5 and J is TRBJ1-2; D perhaps matches TRBD1 (5 bases). This CDR3 spans 13 amino acids. Per the germline V gene, CDR1 is SGHKS and CDR2 is YYEKEE (reference sequence). V was pared by 4 bases and J by 7 bases, with 14 bases between. Supplemented by reference TRBV5-5 and TRBJ1-2, the full variable domain reads DAGVTQSPTHLIKTRGQQVTLRCSPISGHKSVSWYQQVLGQGPQFIFQYYEKEERGRGNFPDRFSARQFPNYSSELNVNALLLGDSALYLCASSRGGTSGYTFGSGTRLTVV.

The V call is TRBV19, the J call TRBJ1-1, with D possibly being TRBD1 (6 bases). This CDR3 region has 15 residues. From germline, CDR1 is LNHDA and CDR2 SQIVND (reference sequence). The V gene lost 5 bases and the J gene lost 4 bases, with 17 bases spanning the gap. This CDR3 reads CASSLLPGEGTEAFF. In DNA, the CDR3 is TGTGCCAGTAGTCTATTGCCAGGGGAGGGCACTGAAGCTTTCTTT.

This chain connects TRBV4-1 to TRBJ1-2, with unresolved D. CDR3 length equals 17 residues. V was cut by 0 bases and J by 3 bases, with 17 bases left in between. CDR1 and CDR2 (germline): MGHRA, YSYEKL. The CDR3 DNA reads as TGCGCCAGCAGCCAAGATCGTGGATGGGAGTCTGACTATGGCTACACCTTC. Its translation is CASSQDRGWESDYGYTF.

The V and J genes are TRBV19 and TRBJ1-4; TRBD1 agrees at 7 bases. The CDR3 is 18 residues long. Per the germline V gene, CDR1 is LNHDA and CDR2 is SQIVND (reference sequence). The V and J ends lost 3 bases and 6 bases, in that order; junction bases with no gene match: 16. The DNA of the CDR3 is TGTGCCAGTAGTATCATCCCGGGACAGAAAGTAAGACATGAAAAACTGTTTTTT. Its translation: CASSIIPGQKVRHEKLFF.

The chain carries TRBV7-9 and TRBJ2-7; the D gene is possibly TRBD2 (6 bases). CDR1 is SEHNR and CDR2 is FQNEAQ in the germline V gene (reference sequence). CDR3 length equals 16 residues. V was pared by 2 bases and J by 1 base, with 15 bases between. CDR3 coding DNA: TGTGCCAGCAGCTTAAGCATTGGGACTTTTTCCTACGAGCAGTACTTC. It encodes CASSLSIGTFSYEQYF.

The chain uses TRBV7-2 and TRBJ2-7; the D gene is possibly TRBD1 (6 bases). The CDR3 runs 14 residues. The germline V and J ends were trimmed by 4 bases and 4 bases, with 14 bases remaining between them. CDR1 is SGHTA, CDR2 FQGNSA, per germline. CDR3 DNA: TGTGCCAGCAGCTCCAGGGACAACGGATACGAGCAGTACTTC. Translation gives CASSSRDNGYEQYF.

This rearrangement joins TRBV18 to TRBJ1-1; TRBD1 is a possible D gene (5 bases). Germline V lookup: CDR1 KGHSH, CDR2 LQKENI. This CDR3 has 14 residues. V gave up 3 bases and J gave up 4 bases, with 12 bases separating them. The CDR3 here is CASSPGLPGTEAFF. In nucleotides, the CDR3 is TGTGCCAGCTCACCGGGACTCCCGGGCACTGAAGCTTTCTTT.

The chain is built from TRBV5-6 and TRBJ2-5, with TRBD2 identical over 10 bases. The V segment lost 0 bases and the J segment 5 bases; nucleotides outside the gene matches: 4. From germline, CDR1 is SGHDT and CDR2 YYEEEE. The CDR3 is made up of 15 amino acids. In DNA form, the CDR3 reads TGTGCCAGCAGCTTGGATCTAGCGGGGGATGAGACCCAGTACTTC. It encodes CASSLDLAGDETQYF.

This chain uses TRBV30 with TRBJ2-5; D is uncertain. The V and J ends lost 4 bases and 5 bases respectively, with 17 bases between them. Germline V lookup: CDR1 GTSNPN, CDR2 SVGIG (reference sequence). The CDR3 runs 14 residues. The CDR3 DNA reads TGTGCCTGGAACCCCACTAACCTCGGTGAGACCCAGTACTTC. Amino acids: CAWNPTNLGETQYF.